The sequence of this T cell receptor beta chain was determined in a study of blood T cell repertoires in COVID-19. Across the study: Samples taken during acute and convalescent COVID-19 were collected in the United States, Italy and Spain. PBMCs, B-cell-depleted T cells, or T cells were the source of the cDNA or gDNA that made up the material.

Germline CDR1 reads SSHAT; CDR2 reads FNYEAQ (reference sequence). The CDR3 length is 14 residues. Remarks on this clone: At one end, the junction sequence differs from germline, possibly due to a read error.

Authors' methods: The assay estimated nucleated cells by amplifying reference gene primers. Some clones are missing from TCRdb's copy, which holds only in-frame ones; the method was immunoSEQ multiplex PCR. The D gene and trimming were derived from the DNA, and the V and J assignments and clone size from that table. The sample includes around 230,000 clones, roughly nine tenths of them seen just once. Sequenced material: peripheral blood. The sequence was obtained from a man aged 40-50 years with acute or convalescent COVID-19. This chain joins TRBV7-7 and TRBJ2-7; 12 bases are shared with TRBD2. The CDR3 loop is CASSSSGLAGEQYF. The CDR3 region has the DNA TGTGCTAGCAGCTCCTCGGGACTAGCGGGCGAGCAGTACTTC. Full variable domain (remainder filled in from reference TRBV7-7 and TRBJ2-7): GAGVSQSPRYKVTKRGQDVTLRCDPISSHATLYWYQQALGQGPEFLTYFNYEAQPDKSGLPSDRFSAERPEGSISTLTIQRTEQRDSAMYRCASSSSGLAGEQYFGPGTRLTVT.